This T cell receptor (beta chain) was sequenced for a study of blood T cell repertoires in COVID-19 (dated by TCRdb to 2018 to 2021). In the study overall: The collaborator samples originated in the United States, Italy and Spain and spanned the acute and convalescent phases of COVID-19. The prospective study material was composed of cDNA or gDNA derived from T cells, B-cell-depleted T cells, or PBMCs. Subjects who had been exposed to COVID-19, were actively infected with it, or had recovered from it provided the deeply sampled blood TCRbeta repertoires that made up the dataset. The samples were drawn from the first 160 participants of the ongoing ImmuneRACE study and from 950 to 1,500 subjects provided by 6 global collaborators. Where available, HLA class I and class II types were obtained from metadata supplied by the sample provider rather than from assay-based typing. A freely available public database, intended as a resource for researchers studying the immune response to SARS-CoV-2, is where the repertoires were released. Nearly every sample came with metadata listing a de-identified subject ID, COVID-19 status, age in years and sex. Here is what the overall study found, with its caveats: The quantity of clinical and demographic metadata differed by source and by participant and was supplied without curation.

TCRbeta CDR3 regions were amplified from genomic DNA using the immunoSEQ Assay, a bias-controlled multiplex PCR. Per the original workflow: Nucleated cell counts per sample were estimated from amplification of reference gene primers within the assay. To quantify the absolute abundance of each unique TCRbeta CDR3 rearrangement, sequence reads were collapsed and filtered. For each sample, productive Simpson clonality was calculated as the square root of Simpson's diversity index across productive rearrangements. TCRdb limited this immuneACCESS table to in-frame rearrangements with V and J called. A share of clones is missing; checked studies link under half to unresolved V genes, and the rest is unexplained. V and J calls and clone size are copied from that table; D and trimming were computed from the DNA. Across this sample there are some 180,000 clones, with 76% seen only once. The leading ten clones occupy roughly 7.8% of the sample.

This clone was found once. Its specific antigen is unknown. Per-base qualities were not stored, and no clone one base away is much larger. Whole blood was collected in K2EDTA tubes by collaborating institutions according to the institutions' own protocols. For TCRbeta analysis, collaborators shipped samples as frozen whole blood, isolated PBMCs, or DNA extracted from either of those sample types. The source is a woman aged 50 to 65 with active or convalescent COVID-19. The material sequenced was peripheral blood.

The DNA is TGTGCCAGCAGACCGACAGGAGAAGTCTATGGCTACACCTTC. Its protein is CASRPTGEVYGYTF. Here the chain combines TRBV27 and TRBJ1-2; the D gene is possibly TRBD1, with 6 bases matching. Measured from the cysteine to the phenylalanine, the CDR3 is 14 residues long. Only CDR3 DNA is held: 42 bases, read in frame from base 1. The V and J ends are trimmed by 6 bases and 4 bases, leaving 15 bases between them. The germline V gene (reference sequence) gives CDR1 as MNHEY and CDR2 as SMNVEV.